The clone carrying this T cell receptor (beta chain) appeared a single time. Its antigen is unidentified. PCR involved 60 Vbeta and 13 Jbeta primers. TCRdb keeps only in-frame clones here, not all; method: immunoSEQ multiplex PCR. Here the sample spans around 150,000 clones, about 76% being singletons. V dropped 3 bases and J dropped 1; count of bases not matched to a gene: 3. The germline CDR1 and CDR2 sequences are MGHDK and SYGVNS. This CDR3 comprises 15 residues. The data stem from a study of cytomegalovirus exposure and HLA in healthy donors. Overall study: Early on, a data release was issued that held roughly 80 million unique TCRs from HLA-typed donors. General study findings and limits: At a 0.05 false discovery rate, a later analysis found some 18,000 TCR beta sequences to be associated with HLA alleles.

The TCR comes from a human donor in good health. The rearrangement links TRBV25-1 to TRBJ2-5, with 9 bases aligning to TRBD1. The sequenced sample was PBMCs. The CDR3 DNA is TGTGCCAGCAGTGAGGGGGACAGGGCCCAAGAGACCCAGTACTTC. Translated, it gives CASSEGDRAQETQYF.